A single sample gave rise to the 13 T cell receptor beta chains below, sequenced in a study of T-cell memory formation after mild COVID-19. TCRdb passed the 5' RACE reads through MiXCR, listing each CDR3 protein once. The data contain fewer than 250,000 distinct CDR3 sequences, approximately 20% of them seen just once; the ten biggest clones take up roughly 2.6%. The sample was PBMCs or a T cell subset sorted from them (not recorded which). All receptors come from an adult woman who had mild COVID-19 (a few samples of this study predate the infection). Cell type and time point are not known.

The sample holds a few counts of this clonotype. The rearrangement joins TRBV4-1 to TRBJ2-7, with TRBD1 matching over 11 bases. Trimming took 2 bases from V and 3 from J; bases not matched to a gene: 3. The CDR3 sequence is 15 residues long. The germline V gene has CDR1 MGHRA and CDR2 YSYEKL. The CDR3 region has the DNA TGCGCCAGCAGCCAACCCGGGACAGGGGGCTACGAGCAGTACTTC. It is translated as CASSQPGTGGYEQYF.

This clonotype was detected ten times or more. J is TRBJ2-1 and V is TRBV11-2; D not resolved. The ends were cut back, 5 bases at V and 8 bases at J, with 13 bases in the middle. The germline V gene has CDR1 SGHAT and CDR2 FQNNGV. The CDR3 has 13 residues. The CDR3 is CASSLWSGYEQFF. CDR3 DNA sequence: TGTGCCAGCAGCCTATGGTCCGGGTATGAGCAGTTCTTC.

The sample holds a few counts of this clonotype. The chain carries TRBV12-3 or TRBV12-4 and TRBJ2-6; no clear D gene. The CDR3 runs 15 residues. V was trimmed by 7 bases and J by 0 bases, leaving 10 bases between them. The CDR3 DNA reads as TGTGCCAGCACCCCCTGGAGCTCTGGGGCCAACGTCCTGACTTTC. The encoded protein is CASTPWSSGANVLTF.

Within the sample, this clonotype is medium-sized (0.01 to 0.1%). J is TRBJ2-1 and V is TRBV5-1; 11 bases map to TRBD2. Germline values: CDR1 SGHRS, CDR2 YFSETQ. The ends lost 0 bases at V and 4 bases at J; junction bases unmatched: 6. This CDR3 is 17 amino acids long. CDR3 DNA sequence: TGCGCCAGCAGCTTGGCCCCCCTAGCGGGGGGTTACAATGAGCAGTTCTTC. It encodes CASSLAPLAGGYNEQFF.

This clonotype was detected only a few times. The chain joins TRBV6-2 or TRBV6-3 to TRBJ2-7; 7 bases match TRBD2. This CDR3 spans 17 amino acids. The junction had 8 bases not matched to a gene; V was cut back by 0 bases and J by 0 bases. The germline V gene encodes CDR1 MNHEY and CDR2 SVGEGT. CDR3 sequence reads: CASSYSYQRGHSYEQYF. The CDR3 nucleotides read TGTGCCAGCAGTTACTCCTACCAGCGGGGCCACTCCTACGAGCAGTACTTC.

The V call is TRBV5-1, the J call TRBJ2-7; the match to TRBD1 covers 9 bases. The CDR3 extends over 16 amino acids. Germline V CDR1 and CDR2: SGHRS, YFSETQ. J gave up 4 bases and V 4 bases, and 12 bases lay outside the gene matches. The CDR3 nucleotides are TGCGCCAGCAGCCAGAGAGGACAGGGGCTGGGGTACGAGCAGTACTTC. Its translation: CASSQRGQGLGYEQYF. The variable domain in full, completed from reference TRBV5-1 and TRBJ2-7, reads KAGVTQTPRYLIKTRGQQVTLSCSPISGHRSVSWYQQTPGQGLQFLFEYFSETQRNKGNFPGRFSGRQFSNSRSEMNVSTLELGDSALYLCASSQRGQGLGYEQYFGPGTRLTVT.

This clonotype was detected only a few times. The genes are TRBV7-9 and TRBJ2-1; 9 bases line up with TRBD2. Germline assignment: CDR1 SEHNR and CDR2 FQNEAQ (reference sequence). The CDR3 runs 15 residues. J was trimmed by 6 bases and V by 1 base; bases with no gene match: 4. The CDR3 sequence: CASSLVSGRANEQFF. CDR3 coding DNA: TGTGCCAGCAGCTTAGTTAGCGGGAGAGCCAATGAGCAGTTCTTC.

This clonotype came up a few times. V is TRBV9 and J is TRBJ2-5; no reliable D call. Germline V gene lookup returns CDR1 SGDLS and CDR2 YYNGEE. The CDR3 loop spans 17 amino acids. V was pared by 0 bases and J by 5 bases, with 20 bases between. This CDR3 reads CASSVGASSRAPETQYF. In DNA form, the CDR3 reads TGTGCCAGCAGCGTAGGAGCGAGTAGTAGGGCCCCGGAGACCCAGTACTTC. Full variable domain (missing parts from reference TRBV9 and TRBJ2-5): DSGVTQTPKHLITATGQRVTLRCSPRSGDLSVYWYQQSLDQGLQFLIQYYNGEERAKGNILERFSAQQFPDLHSELNLSSLELGDSALYFCASSVGASSRAPETQYFGPGTRLLVL.

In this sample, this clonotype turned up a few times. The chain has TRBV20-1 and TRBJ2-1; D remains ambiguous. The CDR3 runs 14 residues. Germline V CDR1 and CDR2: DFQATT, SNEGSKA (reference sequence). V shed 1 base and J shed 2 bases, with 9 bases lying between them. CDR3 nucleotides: TGCAGTGCTAGAGCAGGCCTAGCCTACAATGAGCAGTTCTTC. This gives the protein CSARAGLAYNEQFF.

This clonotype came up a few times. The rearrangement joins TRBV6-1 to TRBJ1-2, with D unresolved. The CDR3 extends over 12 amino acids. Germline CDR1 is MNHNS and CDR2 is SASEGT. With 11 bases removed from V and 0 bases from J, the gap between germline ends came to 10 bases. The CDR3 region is CAVSTANYGYTF. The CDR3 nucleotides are TGTGCCGTATCGACGGCTAACTATGGCTACACCTTC.

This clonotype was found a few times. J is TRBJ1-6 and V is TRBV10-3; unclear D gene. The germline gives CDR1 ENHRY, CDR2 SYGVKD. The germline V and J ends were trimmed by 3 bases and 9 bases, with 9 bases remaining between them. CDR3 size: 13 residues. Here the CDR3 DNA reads TGTGCCATCAGTGAATTTGACGGTTCACCCCTCCACTTT. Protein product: CAISEFDGSPLHF.

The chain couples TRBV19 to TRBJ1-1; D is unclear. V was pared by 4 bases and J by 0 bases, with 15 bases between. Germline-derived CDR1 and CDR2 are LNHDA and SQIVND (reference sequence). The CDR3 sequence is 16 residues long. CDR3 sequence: CASSRERVELNTEAFF. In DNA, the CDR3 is TGTGCCAGTAGTAGGGAGAGGGTTGAGTTGAACACTGAAGCTTTCTTT.

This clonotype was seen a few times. Here the CDR3 reads CASRGDRGRTSNQPQHF. The CDR3 DNA follows: TGTGCCAGTCGGGGGGACAGGGGACGTACCAGCAATCAGCCCCAGCATTTT. The chain recombines TRBV19 with TRBJ1-5, with 10 bases aligning to TRBD1. This CDR3 spans 17 amino acids. Germline assignment: CDR1 LNHDA and CDR2 SQIVND (reference sequence). The ends lost 8 bases at V and 1 base at J; junction bases unmatched: 11.